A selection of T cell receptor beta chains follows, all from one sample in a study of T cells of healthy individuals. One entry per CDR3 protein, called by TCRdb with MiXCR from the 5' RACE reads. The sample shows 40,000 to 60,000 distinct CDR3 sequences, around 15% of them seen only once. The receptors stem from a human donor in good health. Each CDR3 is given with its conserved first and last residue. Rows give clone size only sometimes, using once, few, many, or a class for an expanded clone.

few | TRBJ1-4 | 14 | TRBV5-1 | CASSTRGSNEKLFF
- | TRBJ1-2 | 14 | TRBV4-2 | CASSQDAGSSGYTF
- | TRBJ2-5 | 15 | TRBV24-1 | CATSDFYRAEETQYF
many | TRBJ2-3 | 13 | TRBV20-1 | CSARDPAPDTQYF
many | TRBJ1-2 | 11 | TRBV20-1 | CSAWTDYGYTF
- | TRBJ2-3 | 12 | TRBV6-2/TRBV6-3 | CASSDGLDTQYF
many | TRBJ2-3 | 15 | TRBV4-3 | CASSPGLAGEDTQYF
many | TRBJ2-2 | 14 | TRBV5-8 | CASSRRVDTGELFF
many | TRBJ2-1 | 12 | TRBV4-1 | CASSQVVSEQFF
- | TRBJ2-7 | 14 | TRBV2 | CASGGQSSSYEQYF
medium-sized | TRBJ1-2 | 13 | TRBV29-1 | CSVVGRRGYGYTF
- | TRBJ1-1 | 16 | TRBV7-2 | CASSKIQGQGSTEAFF
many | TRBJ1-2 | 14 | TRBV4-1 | CASSQDRGRNGYTF
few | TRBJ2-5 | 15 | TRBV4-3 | CASSHSGGFEETQYF
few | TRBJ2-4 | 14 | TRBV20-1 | CSAEDRVAKNIQYF
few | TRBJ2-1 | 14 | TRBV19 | CASSIIQGGNEQFF
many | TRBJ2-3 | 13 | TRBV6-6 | CASSPSGPDTQYF
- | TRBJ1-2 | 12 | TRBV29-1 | CSVGGLDYGYTF
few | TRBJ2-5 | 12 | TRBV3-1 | CASSPLAETQYF
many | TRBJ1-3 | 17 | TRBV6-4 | CASSPRIGWFSGNTIYF
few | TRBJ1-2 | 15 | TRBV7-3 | CASSPGQGVHYGYTF
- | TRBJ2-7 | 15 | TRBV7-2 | CASSLRSGDPYEQYF
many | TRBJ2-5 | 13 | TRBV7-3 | CASSLLGEETQYF
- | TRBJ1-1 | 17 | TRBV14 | CASSQFPPTRSYTEAFF
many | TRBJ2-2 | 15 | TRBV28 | CAIGGGRHPTGELFF
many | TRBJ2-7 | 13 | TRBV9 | CASSVGGNYEQYF
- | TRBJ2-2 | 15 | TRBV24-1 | CATSSDPGVTGELFF
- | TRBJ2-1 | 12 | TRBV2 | CASSESFNEQFF
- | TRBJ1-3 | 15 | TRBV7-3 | CASSFEGDSGNTIYF
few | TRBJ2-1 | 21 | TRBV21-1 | CASSKVHRGQPLLSSYNEQFF
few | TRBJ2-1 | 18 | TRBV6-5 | CAFRAGPNARSSYNEQFF
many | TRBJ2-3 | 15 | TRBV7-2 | CASSPASGGADTQYF
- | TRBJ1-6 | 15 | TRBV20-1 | CSAREEGNLYSPLHF
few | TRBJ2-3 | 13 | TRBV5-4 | CASSRGYKDTQYF
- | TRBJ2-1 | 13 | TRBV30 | CAGGLDSYNEQFF
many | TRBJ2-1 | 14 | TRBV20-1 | CSASYYRGTNEQFF
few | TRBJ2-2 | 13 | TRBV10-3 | CAITDANTGELFF
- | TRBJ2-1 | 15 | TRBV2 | CASSQGGSNKDEQFF
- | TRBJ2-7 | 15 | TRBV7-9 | CASSPPGTALYEQYF
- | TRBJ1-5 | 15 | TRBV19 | CASSIGQGVGQPQHF
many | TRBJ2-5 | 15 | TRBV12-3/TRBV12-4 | CASSSSSGSLETQYF
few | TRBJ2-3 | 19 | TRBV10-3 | CAISERGTEGYDGTDTQYF
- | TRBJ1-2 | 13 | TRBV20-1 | CSARVTSYYGYNF